This passage covers 14 T cell receptor beta chains from one sample sequenced in a study of T cell repertoires in cytomegalovirus infection. TCRdb redid the calling of the reads with MiXCR, one entry per CDR3 protein. The table lists some 280,000 distinct CDR3 sequences, roughly 13% of them singletons. Sequencing input: PBMCs. The receptors derive from a human donor in good health (CMV status not recorded). Some clones in this sample may be carry-over from other donors' samples.

This clonotype was counted many times. V gene TRBV6-1 combines with J gene TRBJ2-7; 12 nucleotides agree with TRBD2. Germline V gene sequence: CDR1 MNHNS, CDR2 SASEGT. With 3 bases clipped from V and 5 bases from J, the junction kept 5 bases outside the gene matches. The CDR3 sequence is 15 residues long. Here the CDR3 reads CASSDGTSGGNEQYF. The CDR3 nucleotides read TGTGCCAGCAGTGATGGAACTAGCGGGGGGAACGAGCAGTACTTC.

V is TRBV5-5 and J is TRBJ1-2; 8 bases line up with TRBD1. The CDR3 covers 16 residues. CDR1 and CDR2 (germline): SGHKS, YYEKEE (reference sequence). V dropped 1 base and J dropped 1; count of bases not matched to a gene: 6. CDR3 region: CASSLNGQGYNYGYTF. The CDR3 DNA follows: TGTGCCAGCAGCTTGAACGGACAGGGATATAACTATGGCTACACCTTC.

This clonotype was seen many times. This chain uses TRBV6-6 with TRBJ2-7; 10 bases match TRBD1. Unmatched junction bases numbered 12, after V lost 4 bases and J lost 6 bases. Germline V lookup: CDR1 MNHNY, CDR2 SVGAGI (reference sequence). This CDR3 has 16 residues. The CDR3 nucleotides are TGTGCCAGCAGTTCCGGACAGGGGGTCGGCCCTGGCGAGCAGTACTTC. Protein product: CASSSGQGVGPGEQYF.

This clonotype came up many times. The gene calls are TRBV7-2 and TRBJ2-5, with TRBD2 as a possible D gene (5 bases). The CDR3 is 13 residues long. Germline V CDR1 and CDR2: SGHTA, FQGNSA. Trimming took 1 base from V and 4 from J, leaving 7 bases between them. CDR3 coding DNA: TGTGCCAGCAGCTTAGGAGGGTTAGAGACCCAGTACTTC. This codes for CASSLGGLETQYF.

This clonotype has more than one count but fewer than ten. The chain combines TRBV12-3 or TRBV12-4 with TRBJ2-1; 7 nucleotides match TRBD1. V lost 6 bases, J lost 0 bases, and 5 bases stayed unmatched. This CDR3 is built from 15 residues. CDR3 nucleotide sequence: TGTGCCAGCAGCCTGGGACAGACCTCCTACAATGAGCAGTTCTTC. Amino acid sequence: CASSLGQTSYNEQFF.

This clonotype was detected many times. CDR3 region: CASSVSGSTYEQYF. The CDR3 DNA follows: TGTGCCAGCAGTGTGAGCGGGAGTACCTACGAGCAGTACTTC. The chain combines TRBV6-2 or TRBV6-3 with TRBJ2-7; 8 nucleotides line up with TRBD2. Germline CDR1 reads MNHEY; CDR2 reads SVGEGT. CDR3 size: 14 residues. J gave up 2 bases and V 5 bases, and 5 bases lay outside the gene matches.

This chain uses TRBV6-8 with TRBJ1-2; 8 positions match TRBD1. Per the germline V gene, CDR1 is MNHGY and CDR2 is SAAAGT. The CDR3 consists of 18 residues. J lost 3 bases, V lost 8 bases, and 20 bases had no gene match. CDR3 residues: CASESRTGQNSSDYGYTF. CDR3 nucleotides: TGTGCCAGCGAGTCTCGGACAGGGCAAAACTCTTCGGACTATGGCTACACCTTC.

In this sample, this clonotype turned up many times. V and J are TRBV4-3 and TRBJ2-2, with a weak D call TRBD1 (6 bases). The CDR3 is 16 amino acids. The germline CDR1 and CDR2 sequences are LGHNA and YSLEER. V was clipped by 0 bases and J by 2 bases, with 10 bases between them. The CDR3: CASSQEGDINTGELFF. The CDR3 DNA is TGCGCCAGCAGCCAAGAAGGGGACATCAACACCGGGGAGCTGTTTTTT.

This clonotype was detected only a few times. The chain couples TRBV7-2 to TRBJ1-2, with 10 bases matching TRBD1. The CDR3 loop spans 14 amino acids. Germline CDR1 and CDR2: SGHTA and FQGNSA. With V trimmed by 5 bases and J by 6 bases, 6 bases remained unmatched. In DNA, the CDR3 is TGTGCCAGCAGCACCCGGACAGGGGGGGATGGCTACACCTTC. It encodes CASSTRTGGDGYTF.

This chain links TRBV20-1 with TRBJ1-1; weak D call: TRBD1 (5 bases). V was trimmed by 0 bases and J by 3 bases, leaving 17 bases between them. This CDR3 spans 16 amino acids. Germline V lookup: CDR1 DFQATT, CDR2 SNEGSKA (reference sequence). CDR3 sequence (DNA): TGCAGTGCTAGAGATTCTGGTGACAGCCGCGACACTGAAGCTTTCTTT. Its protein is CSARDSGDSRDTEAFF.

The table lists this clonotype with a few counts. The rearrangement links TRBV12-3 or TRBV12-4 to TRBJ2-7; D is undetermined. The CDR3 contains 11 residues. V lost 6 bases to trimming and J lost 6 bases, with 9 bases between them. CDR3 DNA: TGTGCCAGCAGCCGAACGGCCGAGCAGTACTTC. Protein: CASSRTAEQYF.

This sequence joins TRBV4-3 and TRBJ2-5, with D perhaps TRBD1 or TRBD2 (5 bases each). With 1 base removed from V and 4 bases from J, the gap between germline ends came to 19 bases. Germline assignment: CDR1 LGHNA and CDR2 YSLEER. This CDR3 region has 17 residues. CDR3 in amino acids: CASSQVWDGKIRETQYF. The CDR3 DNA is TGCGCCAGCAGCCAAGTGTGGGACGGGAAGATACGAGAGACCCAGTACTTC.

This clonotype was counted ten times or more. The rearrangement uses TRBV7-9 and TRBJ2-7; possibly TRBD2 for D (6 bases). The CDR3 is 17 amino acids. Trimming left V 5 bases short and J 2 bases short, with 22 bases between. Germline assignment: CDR1 SEHNR and CDR2 FQNEAQ (reference sequence). The CDR3, as DNA: TGTGCCAGCAGCGGGGGGATGCAAACAGAATCAACCTACGAGCAGTACTTC. Protein: CASSGGMQTESTYEQYF.

This clonotype was seen at least ten times. This chain links TRBV7-2 with TRBJ2-1, with 10 bases identical to TRBD2. This CDR3 spans 15 amino acids. The V and J ends lost 4 bases and 7 bases, in that order; junction bases with no gene match: 7. Germline V gene data show CDR1 as SGHTA and CDR2 as FQGNSA. CDR3 in DNA: TGTGCCAGCAGCTCTCTAGCGGGAGCGGGAAATGAGCAGTTCTTC. As protein: CASSSLAGAGNEQFF.